A single sample gave rise to the 8 T cell receptor beta chains below, sequenced in a study of molecular identifiers for immune sequencing clone quantification. TCRdb processed the PCR reads anew with MiXCR; each CDR3 protein has one entry. The table includes tens of thousands of distinct CDR3 sequences, 15% to 20% detected once. The sample consisted of naive CD8+ T cells from blood, with Jurkat cell RNA spiked in. Subset in this sample: FACS-sorted CD8+CD4-CCR7+CD45RA+ naive T cells. The receptors stem from a human donor in good health. Some libraries in this study had Jurkat cell RNA spiked in.

This clonotype was counted ten times or more. The gene calls are TRBV27 and TRBJ1-5, with unresolved D. This CDR3 has 14 residues. V dropped 3 bases and J dropped 0 bases, with 6 bases sitting between them. The germline gives CDR1 MNHEY, CDR2 SMNVEV (reference sequence). In DNA, the CDR3 is TGTGCCAGCAGTTTGGCAGGTAGCAATCAGCCCCAGCATTTT. Its protein is CASSLAGSNQPQHF.

Ten or more counts support this clonotype. The chain uses TRBV7-2 and TRBJ2-3, with D possibly TRBD2 on 6 matching bases. The CDR3 is 15 residues long. V gave up 1 base and J gave up 4 bases, with 12 bases separating them. Per the germline V gene, CDR1 is SGHTA and CDR2 is FQGNSA. In nucleotides, the CDR3 is TGTGCCAGCAGCTTAGTATTCGGGAGTTCAGATACGCAGTATTTT. Its translation: CASSLVFGSSDTQYF.

The chain joins TRBV6-5 to TRBJ2-7; TRBD1 aligns across 9 bases. This CDR3 is built from 15 residues. The V gene's germline CDR1 is MNHEY and CDR2 SVGAGI. Trimming removed 5 bases from V and 4 bases from J; junction bases left unmatched: 9. The CDR3 sequence: CASSLHNRGLYEQYF. CDR3 in DNA: TGTGCCAGCAGTCTCCATAACAGGGGGCTTTACGAGCAGTACTTC.

There are many counts of this clonotype. This rearrangement joins TRBV5-1 to TRBJ2-7; 8 positions agree with TRBD1. The CDR3 contains 15 residues. The V gene's germline CDR1 is SGHRS and CDR2 YFSETQ. V lost 4 bases and J lost 0; bases outside the gene matches: 6. The CDR3 region is CASSTGTGYSYEQYF. The CDR3 DNA reads TGCGCCAGCAGCACCGGGACAGGCTACTCCTACGAGCAGTACTTC.

This clonotype was counted ten times or more. The chain employs TRBV9 and TRBJ2-3; no firm D call. CDR3 size: 15 residues. Germline lookup yields CDR1 SGDLS and CDR2 YYNGEE. V gave up 0 bases and J gave up 0 bases, with 8 bases separating them. Here the CDR3 reads CASSVGTVSTDTQYF. For the CDR3, the DNA is TGTGCCAGCAGCGTAGGGACGGTGAGCACAGATACGCAGTATTTT.

This clonotype came up many times. The chain has TRBV5-1 and TRBJ2-2, with 10 bases lining up with TRBD1. With 4 bases clipped from V and 6 bases from J, the junction kept 9 bases outside the gene matches. The CDR3 is 16 residues long. Per the germline V gene, CDR1 is SGHRS and CDR2 is YFSETQ. In nucleotides, the CDR3 is TGCGCCAGCAGCCCAGGGACAGGGGTCACTCCCGGGGAGCTGTTTTTT. It yields the protein CASSPGTGVTPGELFF.

The chain combines TRBV9 with TRBJ2-7; 16 nucleotides agree with TRBD2. CDR1 and CDR2 (germline): SGDLS, YYNGEE. V lost 5 bases to trimming and J lost 7 bases; unmatched junction nucleotides: 3. The CDR3 length is 14 residues. CDR3 nucleotides: TGTGCCAGCAGAGCGGGACTAGCGGGAGGGGAGCAGTACTTC. Amino acids: CASRAGLAGGEQYF. Full variable domain (remainder filled in from reference TRBV9 and TRBJ2-7): DSGVTQTPKHLITATGQRVTLRCSPRSGDLSVYWYQQSLDQGLQFLIQYYNGEERAKGNILERFSAQQFPDLHSELNLSSLELGDSALYFCASRAGLAGGEQYFGPGTRLTVT.

There are many counts of this clonotype. The CDR3 spells CSAPLLDSYNEQFF. CDR3 DNA: TGCAGTGCTCCCCTACTAGACTCCTACAATGAGCAGTTCTTC. The chain combines TRBV20-1 with TRBJ2-1, with D possibly being TRBD2 (5 bases). The V end lost 5 bases, the J end lost 0 bases, and 11 bases lay between the germline ends. The CDR3 consists of 14 residues. Germline CDR1 is DFQATT and CDR2 is SNEGSKA (reference sequence).